This record concerns one TCR beta chain sequence. This entry is derived from a study of blood T cell repertoires in COVID-19. In the authors' methods: Nucleated cell counts were estimated from reference gene primer amplification. Clones were read by immunoSEQ multiplex PCR, and TCRdb kept only the in-frame ones, dropping some. That table supplies the V and J calls and clone size; D and trimming were determined from the DNA. The data show 200,000 to 300,000 clones, with 75% to 85% seen just once and around 2.5% held by the top ten. The CDR3 has 14 residues. Trimming took off 0 bases at V and 4 bases at J, with 8 bases between the two ends. Germline CDR1 reads MNHEY; CDR2 reads SVGAGI.

The chain joins TRBV6-5 to TRBJ2-3, with D possibly being TRBD1 (6 bases). The receptor was isolated from a man aged 40-50 years who had recovered from COVID-19. Sequencing was done on a sample of peripheral blood. CDR3 nucleotides: TGTGCCAGCAGTTACTCCAAGGGGGCAGATACGCAGTATTTT. Translating it yields CASSYSKGADTQYF.